Shown below are 28 T cell receptor beta chains from a single sample sequenced in a study of blood T cell repertoires in COVID-19. Sequencing was performed with immunoSEQ multiplex PCR; in TCRdb, only in-frame clones are kept and a portion is missing. The sample records over 60,000 clones, roughly three quarters being singletons. Sequenced: peripheral blood. The receptors stem from a human donor in a cohort sampled during active COVID-19.

The chain has TRBV19 and TRBJ2-5; 12 nucleotides line up with TRBD2. Germline loops: CDR1 LNHDA, CDR2 SQIVND (reference sequence). This CDR3 spans 14 amino acids. V gave up 3 bases and J gave up 4 bases; unmatched junction bases: 0. Here the CDR3 reads CASSMGLAGETQYF. The CDR3 DNA is TGTGCCAGTAGTATGGGACTAGCGGGAGAGACCCAGTACTTC.

The chain employs TRBV6-5 and TRBJ1-3, with D unclear. V was pared by 7 bases and J by 0 bases, with 13 bases between. The germline V gene encodes CDR1 MNHEY and CDR2 SVGAGI. The CDR3 extends over 15 amino acids. CDR3 sequence: CASTRWAGSGNTIYF. The CDR3 DNA reads as TGTGCCAGCACCCGCTGGGCGGGCTCTGGAAACACCATATATTTT.

The gene calls are TRBV11-2 and TRBJ2-1; D is possibly TRBD2 (6 bases). Germline values: CDR1 SGHAT, CDR2 FQNNGV. V gave up 4 bases and J gave up 2 bases, with 9 bases separating them. The CDR3 contains 14 residues. DNA of the CDR3: TGTGCCAGCAGCTCCGGCGGGGCCTACAATGAGCAGTTCTTC. Protein product: CASSSGGAYNEQFF.

This clone is large by share. This rearrangement joins TRBV24-1 to TRBJ1-4; the match to TRBD1 covers 7 bases. V shed 5 bases, J shed 8 bases, and the junction held 10 bases outside the gene matches. Germline CDR1 is KGHDR and CDR2 is SFDVKD. The CDR3 totals 15 residues. DNA for the CDR3: TGTGCCACCAGTGGCCGGGACAGCTTTGGGGAAAAACTGTTTTTT. Translating it yields CATSGRDSFGEKLFF.

This chain uses TRBV29-1 with TRBJ1-3; D possibly corresponds to TRBD1 (5 bases). Germline V CDR1 and CDR2: SQVTM, ANQGSEA. Trimming pared 3 bases from V and 0 bases from J, leaving 15 bases between. This CDR3 is built from 16 residues. CDR3 DNA sequence: TGCAGCGTTGACTCGAGGCAGGGTTCCTCTGGAAACACCATATATTTT. Its translation is CSVDSRQGSSGNTIYF.

The chain joins TRBV21-1 to TRBJ1-2; the table gives TRBD1 as D, unverified against the DNA. TRBV21-1 is marked as a pseudogene. The CDR3 is made up of 15 amino acids. As DNA, the CDR3 is TGTGCCAGCAGCAAAGATCCAGTGACTAACTATGGCTACACCTTC. This codes for CASSKDPVTNYGYTF.

This chain's CDR3 is CASSQGRRVSGNTIYF. The CDR3 DNA is TGTGCCAGCAGCCAAGGCCGGAGGGTCTCTGGAAACACCATATATTTT. The J gene is TRBJ1-3, the V gene TRBV3-1 (or the pseudogene TRBV3-2); D is ambiguous. The V end was cut by 1 base, the J end by 0 bases, with 10 bases between. The CDR3 is 16 amino acids. Germline CDR1 is LGHDT and CDR2 is YNNKEL (reference sequence).

The rearrangement joins TRBV11-2 to TRBJ2-7, with 9 bases lining up with TRBD1. CDR3 length: 14 residues. Germline V gene data show CDR1 as SGHAT and CDR2 as FQNNGV. The V and J ends lost 3 bases and 7 bases, in that order; junction bases with no gene match: 7. CDR3 coding DNA: TGTGCCAGCAGCTTCGTACAGGGGGCATATGAGCAGTACTTC. Translated: CASSFVQGAYEQYF.

The rearrangement links TRBV20-1 to TRBJ2-2; 8 nucleotides match TRBD1. CDR1 and CDR2 (germline): DFQATT, SNEGSKA (reference sequence). The CDR3 spans 14 residues. V shed 4 bases and J 6 bases; nucleotides not matched to a gene: 7. As DNA, the CDR3 is TGCAGTGCTACTGACAGGGGAGTGGCCGGGGAGCTGTTTTTT. It encodes CSATDRGVAGELFF.

This clone was observed a handful of times. J is TRBJ2-1 and V is TRBV9, with D perhaps TRBD1 (5 bases). The V end lost 1 base, the J end lost 6 bases, and 11 bases lay between the germline ends. Germline loops: CDR1 SGDLS, CDR2 YYNGEE. CDR3 length: 14 amino acids. The CDR3 nucleotides read TGTGCCAGCAGCGTATCGGGCAGGGTCAATGAGCAGTTCTTC. Its translation: CASSVSGRVNEQFF.

The chain employs TRBV7-8 and TRBJ2-5; possibly TRBD2 for D (5 bases). CDR1 is SGHVS and CDR2 is FQNEAQ in the germline V gene. The germline V and J ends were trimmed by 5 bases and 5 bases, with 21 bases remaining between them. The CDR3 has 16 residues. The CDR3 sequence: CASSLTSPGGSETQYF. CDR3 bases: TGTGCCAGCAGCCTTACATCGCCCGGAGGCTCTGAGACCCAGTACTTC.

This chain links TRBV7-2 with TRBJ2-7; D not certain. The germline gives CDR1 SGHTA, CDR2 FQGNSA. The CDR3 has 14 residues. The V and J ends lost 2 bases and 2 bases respectively, with 10 bases between them. The chain's CDR3 is CASSLFTDTYEQYF. Here the CDR3 DNA reads TGTGCCAGCAGCTTATTTACCGACACCTACGAGCAGTACTTC.

This clone has more than one count but fewer than ten. This sequence joins TRBV7-2 and TRBJ1-2, with 7 bases matching TRBD1. With V trimmed by 1 base and J by 12 bases, 11 bases remained unmatched. The CDR3 extends over 14 amino acids. The germline gives CDR1 SGHTA, CDR2 FQGNSA. CDR3 sequence: CASSLGLRTGPNTF. Written as DNA, the CDR3 is TGTGCCAGCAGCTTAGGGTTGCGGACAGGACCAAACACCTTC. The complete variable domain, with remaining parts taken from reference TRBV7-2 and TRBJ1-2, reads GAGVSQSPSNKVTEKGKDVELRCDPISGHTALYWYRQSLGQGLEFLIYFQGNSAPDKSGLPSDRFSAERTGGSVSTLTIQRTQQEDSAVYLCASSLGLRTGPNTFGSGTRLTVV.

Only a few counts were recorded for this clone. The gene calls are TRBV5-1 and TRBJ2-1, with TRBD2 matching 10 bases. From germline, CDR1 is SGHRS and CDR2 YFSETQ. The CDR3 extends over 15 amino acids. V lost 8 bases, J lost 1 base, and 6 bases stayed unmatched. The chain's CDR3 is CASDLAGGSYNEQFF. The CDR3 nucleotides are TGCGCCAGTGACTTAGCGGGAGGTTCCTACAATGAGCAGTTCTTC.

This clone was detected a few times. The chain recombines TRBV20-1 with TRBJ1-3; no firm D call. The CDR3 runs to 11 residues. The germline V gene encodes CDR1 DFQATT and CDR2 SNEGSKA (reference sequence). V dropped 3 bases and J dropped 4 bases, with 4 bases sitting between them. CDR3 region: CSASEGNTIYF. CDR3 nucleotide sequence: TGCAGTGCTAGCGAGGGAAACACCATATATTTT.

This clone was detected only a few times. The chain couples TRBV5-4 to TRBJ2-3; tentatively, D is TRBD2 (7 bases). CDR3 length equals 16 residues. The V and J ends lost 1 base and 2 bases respectively, with 14 bases between them. Germline V CDR1 and CDR2: SGHNT, YYREEE (reference sequence). In DNA form, the CDR3 reads TGTGCCAGCAGCTTGCCCCGGGGGGCAACCACAGATACGCAGTATTTT. Translation: CASSLPRGATTDTQYF.

The gene calls are TRBV9 and TRBJ2-3, with D possibly TRBD2 on 6 matching bases. Germline lookup yields CDR1 SGDLS and CDR2 YYNGEE. The CDR3 spans 16 residues. The ends were cut back, 4 bases at V and 4 bases at J, with 19 bases in the middle. CDR3: CASSLSGGRRSDTQYF. CDR3 nucleotides: TGTGCCAGCAGCCTAAGTGGGGGGAGGAGGTCAGATACGCAGTATTTT.

The rearrangement uses TRBV19 and TRBJ1-4, with D perhaps TRBD1 (6 bases). The V gene's germline CDR1 is LNHDA and CDR2 SQIVND (reference sequence). The CDR3 is 14 residues long. V was clipped by 7 bases and J by 5 bases, with 14 bases between them. DNA of the CDR3: TGTGCCAGTAACGACAGGAGAAGAAATGAAAAACTGTTTTTT. It codes for CASNDRRRNEKLFF.

The J gene is TRBJ1-4, the V gene TRBV2; 8 nucleotides align to TRBD1. Germline V lookup: CDR1 SNHLY, CDR2 FYNNEI. V shed 5 bases, J shed 2 bases, and the junction held 4 bases outside the gene matches. There are 15 residues in the CDR3. CDR3 bases: TGTGCCAGCAGTTCCGGACAGGGTACTAATGAAAAACTGTTTTTT. It is translated as CASSSGQGTNEKLFF.

V is TRBV7-2 and J is TRBJ2-2; no clear D gene. Germline assignment: CDR1 SGHTA and CDR2 FQGNSA. This CDR3 is 14 amino acids long. V shed 2 bases and J shed 7 bases, with 11 bases lying between them. CDR3 residues: CASSLRRINGELFF. CDR3 nucleotides: TGTGCCAGCAGCTTACGGCGGATAAACGGGGAGCTGTTTTTT.

CDR3 sequence (DNA): TGTGCCAGCAGCTCGAAGTACGGACAGGGGGCGCCGGACCATGGCTACACCTTC. It codes for CASSSKYGQGAPDHGYTF. The V call is TRBV7-9, the J call TRBJ1-2, with 11 bases identical to TRBD1. The CDR3 is made up of 18 amino acids. Per germline, CDR1 SEHNR and CDR2 FQNEAQ (reference sequence). V lost 4 bases and J lost 6; bases outside the gene matches: 16.

The gene calls are TRBV6-2 or TRBV6-3 and TRBJ1-2, with 7 bases fitting TRBD1. Germline CDR1 is MNHEY and CDR2 is SVGEGT. CDR3 length equals 14 residues. V gave up 5 bases and J gave up 5 bases; unmatched junction bases: 8. CDR3 DNA sequence: TGTGCCAGCAGTCAAGACAGGGAATGGTATGGCTACACCTTC. Its protein product is CASSQDREWYGYTF.

The chain is built from TRBV6-1 and TRBJ2-7; D may be TRBD1 (6 bases). The V gene's germline CDR1 is MNHNS and CDR2 SASEGT. This CDR3 region has 12 residues. The V gene lost 2 bases and the J gene lost 4 bases, with 6 bases spanning the gap. Here the CDR3 reads CASSEQGYEQYF. The CDR3 DNA is TGTGCCAGCAGTGAACAGGGGTACGAGCAGTACTTC.

V is TRBV7-9 and J is TRBJ1-1, with 7 nucleotides matching TRBD1. The CDR3 has 14 amino acids. CDR1 is SEHNR, CDR2 FQNEAQ, per germline (reference sequence). The V gene end was trimmed by 2 bases and the J gene end by 2 bases; junction bases not matched to a gene: 2. The chain's CDR3 is CASSLRTGNTEAFF. For the CDR3, the DNA is TGTGCCAGCAGCTTAAGGACAGGAAACACTGAAGCTTTCTTT. The full variable domain, rest sourced from reference TRBV7-9 and TRBJ1-1, is DTGVSQNPRHKITKRGQNVTFRCDPISEHNRLYWYRQTLGQGPEFLTYFQNEAQLEKSRLLSDRFSAERPKGSFSTLEIQRTEQGDSAMYLCASSLRTGNTEAFFGQGTRLTVV.

The chain employs TRBV2 and TRBJ2-5, with a possible D match to TRBD2 (6 bases). Trimming cost V 8 bases and J 4 bases, with 17 bases left between them. The CDR3 has 14 amino acids. Germline assignment: CDR1 SNHLY and CDR2 FYNNEI. CDR3 nucleotide sequence: TGTGCCAGCCGAATCGTTCCTAGCGTAGAGACCCAGTACTTC. It specifies CASRIVPSVETQYF. The variable domain in full, completed from reference TRBV2 and TRBJ2-5, reads EPEVTQTPSHQVTQMGQEVILRCVPISNHLYFYWYRQILGQKVEFLVSFYNNEISEKSEIFDDQFSVERPDGSNFTLKIRSTKLEDSAMYFCASRIVPSVETQYFGPGTRLLVL.

The V and J genes are TRBV5-1 and TRBJ1-6, with a tentative D call TRBD1 (6 bases). Deletions cut 5 bases from V and 6 bases from J, with 9 bases between. This CDR3 contains 13 residues. The germline V gene has CDR1 SGHRS and CDR2 YFSETQ. CDR3 in amino acids: CASRTGTNSPLHF. In nucleotides, the CDR3 is TGCGCCAGCAGAACAGGGACTAATTCACCCCTCCACTTT. Complete variable domain (other parts from reference TRBV5-1 and TRBJ1-6): KAGVTQTPRYLIKTRGQQVTLSCSPISGHRSVSWYQQTPGQGLQFLFEYFSETQRNKGNFPGRFSGRQFSNSRSEMNVSTLELGDSALYLCASRTGTNSPLHFGNGTRLTVT.

This rearrangement joins TRBV3-1 (or the pseudogene TRBV3-2) to TRBJ2-5; possible D gene TRBD2, 5 bases. Germline V gives CDR1 LGHDT, CDR2 YNNKEL (reference sequence). V was cut by 0 bases and J by 5 bases, with 13 bases left in between. CDR3 length equals 15 residues. The CDR3 DNA sequence: TGTGCCAGCAGCCAAGAGGAGGCTAGCTGGGAGACCCAGTACTTC. Translation: CASSQEEASWETQYF.

The chain recombines TRBV7-9 with TRBJ2-7; D is possibly TRBD1 (6 bases). Germline loops: CDR1 SEHNR, CDR2 FQNEAQ (reference sequence). The CDR3 sequence is 13 residues long. Deletions cut 5 bases from V and 4 bases from J, with 12 bases between. The CDR3 DNA is TGTGCCAGCAGCGTCCGAGGGGGATACGAGCAGTACTTC. Its translation is CASSVRGGYEQYF.